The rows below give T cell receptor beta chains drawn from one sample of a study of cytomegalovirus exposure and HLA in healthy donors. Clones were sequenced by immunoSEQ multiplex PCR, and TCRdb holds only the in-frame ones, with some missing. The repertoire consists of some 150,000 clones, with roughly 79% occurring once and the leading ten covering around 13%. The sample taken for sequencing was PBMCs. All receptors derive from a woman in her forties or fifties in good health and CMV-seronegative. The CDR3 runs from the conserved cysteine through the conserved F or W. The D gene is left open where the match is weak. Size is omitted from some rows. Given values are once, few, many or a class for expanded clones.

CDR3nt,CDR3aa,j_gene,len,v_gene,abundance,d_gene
TGTGCCAGCAGCCCCCCCCTGGACAGCTCCTACAATGAGCAGTTCTTC,CASSPPLDSSYNEQFF,TRBJ2-1,16,TRBV2,once,-
TGTGCCATCAGTGAGTCGGGACTAGCTTCGAACTATGAGCAGTTCTTC,CAISESGLASNYEQFF,TRBJ2-1,16,TRBV10-3,-,TRBD2
TGTGCCAGCAGAAACCTTGGTAGCTCTGGAAACACCATATATTTT,CASRNLGSSGNTIYF,TRBJ1-3,15,TRBV27,-,-
TGTGCCAGCAGCATCGGGACTAGCGGGTACAATGAGCAGTTCTTC,CASSIGTSGYNEQFF,TRBJ2-1,15,TRBV11-3,-,TRBD2
TGTGCCAGCAGTTACACTACACAGGGGCTAGGAGGCTACACCTTC,CASSYTTQGLGGYTF,TRBJ1-2,15,TRBV6-6,-,TRBD1
TGTGCCAGCTCACAGGACAGGGGAATATCGGGCAATCAGCCCCAGCATTTT,CASSQDRGISGNQPQHF,TRBJ1-5,17,TRBV18,-,TRBD1
TGTGCCAGCAGCTTGCAGGGGTCCTACGAGCAGTACTTC,CASSLQGSYEQYF,TRBJ2-7,13,TRBV11-3,-,-
TGTGCCAGCAGTCCTAGAGGGGGCTACACCTTC,CASSPRGGYTF,TRBJ1-2,11,TRBV6-7,-,-
TGTGCCAGCAGCCAGGAAGACAGCTACAATGAGCAGTTCTTC,CASSQEDSYNEQFF,TRBJ2-1,14,TRBV4-2,-,-
TGTGCCAGCAGTGAAGATAGAACTAATGAAAAACTGTTTTTT,CASSEDRTNEKLFF,TRBJ1-4,14,TRBV2,-,-
TGTGCCAGCAGGCCAGGGGAGTTGGGCCGAGAGACCCAGTACTTC,CASRPGELGRETQYF,TRBJ2-5,15,TRBV28,-,-
TGTGCCAGCAGCGCAATCGACGGAAAAGGAGTCAATGAGCAGTTCTTC,CASSAIDGKGVNEQFF,TRBJ2-1,16,TRBV9,-,-
TGTGCCAGCAATACGGGAAAACGCAATCAGCCCCAGCATTTT,CASNTGKRNQPQHF,TRBJ1-5,14,TRBV28,-,-
TGTGCCACCAGCAGTCCCGGGACAGGGGCCGGTCAGCCCCAGCATTTT,CATSSPGTGAGQPQHF,TRBJ1-5,16,TRBV15,-,TRBD1
TGTGCCAGCAGACCGGGACTCTTCTACAATGAGCAGTTCTTC,CASRPGLFYNEQFF,TRBJ2-1,14,TRBV27,-,-
TGTGCCAGTAGTCCCGGGGAGACCCAGTACTTC,CASSPGETQYF,TRBJ2-5,11,TRBV19,-,-
TGCGCCAGCAGCTTCAATCAGGAGGGATCACAGTACTTC,CASSFNQEGSQYF,TRBJ2-7,13,TRBV5-1,-,-
TGTGCCAGTAGCCGAGGCGATAGCTCCTACAATGAGCAGTTCTTC,CASSRGDSSYNEQFF,TRBJ2-1,15,TRBV19,few,-
TGTGCCAGCAGTTTTTTATTAGCGGGATCGTTAGAGACCCAGTACTTC,CASSFLLAGSLETQYF,TRBJ2-5,16,TRBV28,once,TRBD2
TGTGCCAGCAGTTCCCTGTCACCGACTGGTTCACCCCTCCACTTT,CASSSLSPTGSPLHF,TRBJ1-6,15,TRBV7-8,-,-
TGTGCCAGCAGCGCCTCAGGGGCTAGCAATCAGCCCCAGCATTTT,CASSASGASNQPQHF,TRBJ1-5,15,TRBV9,-,-
TGTGCCAGCAGCTCTAGGAGCGGGAGGAACTATGGCTACACCTTC,CASSSRSGRNYGYTF,TRBJ1-2,15,TRBV7-2,-,-
TGTGCCAGCAGTCGGGGGACGATTAAGACAGATACGCAGTATTTT,CASSRGTIKTDTQYF,TRBJ2-3,15,TRBV7-2,few,-
TGTGCCAGCAGTAGGCTCGGGAGGAGCTACACCTTC,CASSRLGRSYTF,TRBJ1-2,12,TRBV6-6,few,-
TGTGCCAGCAGCACAGGGGGGGCAGGAAACACCATATATTTT,CASSTGGAGNTIYF,TRBJ1-3,14,TRBV6-1,-,TRBD1
TGTGCCATCACCGAGTCCCCCCACGGGGGGACTGAAGCTTTCTTT,CAITESPHGGTEAFF,TRBJ1-1,15,TRBV10-3,-,-
TGCGCCAGCAGCTTCAATCTGCGGGCCTCCCTCTCTGGGGCCAACGTCCTGACTTTC,CASSFNLRASLSGANVLTF,TRBJ2-6,19,TRBV5-1,-,-
TGTGCCAGCAGTTCCGGGACAGGGAATGAAAAACTGTTTTTT,CASSSGTGNEKLFF,TRBJ1-4,14,TRBV2,-,TRBD1
TGCAGCGCCGCGGGAGGGGGAGCTGCCTACGAGCAGTACTTC,CSAAGGGAAYEQYF,TRBJ2-7,14,TRBV29-1,-,TRBD2
TGTGCCAGCAGTTTTTCTTCAGTCTACGAGCAGTACTTC,CASSFSSVYEQYF,TRBJ2-7,13,TRBV27,-,-
TGTGCCAGCAGTCCCTGGGGGGTAGGGAACACTGAAGCTTTCTTT,CASSPWGVGNTEAFF,TRBJ1-1,15,TRBV2,-,-
TGTGCCAGCAGCCAAATACAGGAATGGGGGCCGGGTAGTGGAAACACCATATATTTT,CASSQIQEWGPGSGNTIYF,TRBJ1-3,19,TRBV4-2,-,-
TGTGCCAGCACCCATGAGCCGAGCTCCTACAATGAGCAGTTCTTC,CASTHEPSSYNEQFF,TRBJ2-1,15,TRBV7-2,-,-
TGTGCCAGTAAGGGACAAACAAGCAATCAGCCCCAGCATTTT,CASKGQTSNQPQHF,TRBJ1-5,14,TRBV19,-,-
TGTGCCAGTAGTATATTGATGGGAGCTGGTGAAGCTTTCTTT,CASSILMGAGEAFF,TRBJ1-1,14,TRBV19,once,-
TGTGCCAGCAGCTTCGACAGGTTCTATGGCTACACCTTC,CASSFDRFYGYTF,TRBJ1-2,13,TRBV13,-,-
TGTGCCAGTAGGTCGACAGGGGAGGGGCTGAACACTGAAGCTTTCTTT,CASRSTGEGLNTEAFF,TRBJ1-1,16,TRBV19,-,TRBD1